This T cell receptor (beta chain) was captured in a study of T cell responses to AZD1222 COVID-19 vaccine. Germline V gene lookup returns CDR1 MGHRA and CDR2 YSYEKL. The CDR3 is 17 amino acids. V lost 1 base to trimming and J lost 5 bases; unmatched junction nucleotides: 9. Some clones are missing from TCRdb's copy, which holds only in-frame ones; the method was immunoSEQ multiplex PCR. The table lists 150,000 or so clones, about nine tenths of them singletons, with roughly 3.8% in the top ten. The specimen was peripheral blood, collected 28 days after the second AZD1222 dose. This clonotype was sampled from an adult who received the AZD1222 COVID-19 vaccine. The J gene is TRBJ2-5, the V gene TRBV4-1; 11 bases fit TRBD2. The chain's CDR3 is CASSQVFVAGGHETQYF. In nucleotides, the CDR3 is TGCGCCAGCAGCCAAGTCTTCGTAGCGGGAGGGCACGAGACCCAGTACTTC.